This TCR beta chain was sequenced in a study of OX40 agonist ivuxolimab in advanced cancers. About the study: The treatment was a fully human IgG2 OX40 agonist, ivuxolimab. From roughly 20 to 90 years was the age range, with a mean of around 60 years, and approximately 84% were male. Points from the study as a whole: Clonal expansion in partial responders at 0.1-3.0 mg/kg ranked among the lowest. A proportion of nonresponders additionally exhibited low normalized T-cell clonal expansion.

Worth noting for this clone: Its antigen is still unknown.

Germline CDR1 and CDR2: SGHTA and FQGNSA. J lost 6 bases, V lost 2 bases, and 7 bases had no gene match. The CDR3 has 16 residues. The data were produced by immunoSEQ multiplex PCR, yet TCRdb's version contains in-frame clones alone and is incomplete. The profile shows about 93,000 clones, 92% of them singletons. The rearrangement joins TRBV7-2 to TRBJ2-2; TRBD1 aligns across 9 bases. This TCR derives from an adult with an advanced solid tumor such as melanoma, head and neck, liver or kidney cancer. Sequences were derived from CD4+ or CD8+ T cells sorted from blood, sampled in a trial of the OX40 agonist ivuxolimab. This chain's CDR3 is CASSLLWGQGSGELFF. Written as DNA, the CDR3 is TGTGCCAGCAGCTTACTGTGGGGACAGGGTTCCGGGGAGCTGTTTTTT.